A selection of T cell receptor beta chains follows, all from one sample in a study of T cell responses to AZD1222 COVID-19 vaccine. The repertoire was sequenced with immunoSEQ multiplex PCR; TCRdb's copy has only in-frame clones and lacks some. The sample lists some 250,000 clones, around 93% seen once, with roughly 0.6% in the top ten. The specimen was peripheral blood, collected 28 days after the second AZD1222 dose. These receptors were taken from an adult who received the AZD1222 COVID-19 vaccine. Each CDR3 is given with its conserved first and last residue. Each record gives: D gene, V gene, clone size, J gene, CDR3 DNA, CDR3 protein. A D gene is named only where the DNA matches it firmly. Size values are once, few and many counts, or a class for expanded clones, and some rows have none.

d_gene: NA
v_gene: TRBV4-1
abundance: once
j_gene: TRBJ2-1
CDR3nt: TGCGCCAGCAGCCAAGAACCCTCGGAGGGCACGAATGAGCAGTTCTTC
CDR3aa: CASSQEPSEGTNEQFF

d_gene: NA
v_gene: TRBV6-6
abundance: NA
j_gene: TRBJ2-3
CDR3nt: TGTGCCAGCAGTCACGGTGGCCTGGTAGAGCCAGATACGCAGTATTTT
CDR3aa: CASSHGGLVEPDTQYF

d_gene: NA
v_gene: TRBV4-1
abundance: NA
j_gene: TRBJ1-2
CDR3nt: TGCGCCAGCAGCGCACCAGGCGTCTATGGCTACACCTTC
CDR3aa: CASSAPGVYGYTF

d_gene: NA
v_gene: TRBV28
abundance: NA
j_gene: TRBJ1-1
CDR3nt: TGTGCCATCCTGCGTGACAGGCTTAACACTGAAGCTTTCTTT
CDR3aa: CAILRDRLNTEAFF

d_gene: TRBD2
v_gene: TRBV4-2
abundance: NA
j_gene: TRBJ2-7
CDR3nt: TGTGCCAGCAGCCAAGAGCTTCGGAATAGCGGGAGCGAGCAGTACTTC
CDR3aa: CASSQELRNSGSEQYF

d_gene: TRBD1
v_gene: TRBV29-1
abundance: NA
j_gene: TRBJ1-1
CDR3nt: TGCAGCGCACGACAGGGCCGGGGGACTGAAGCTTTCTTT
CDR3aa: CSARQGRGTEAFF

d_gene: NA
v_gene: TRBV30
abundance: NA
j_gene: TRBJ2-7
CDR3nt: TGTGCCTGGAGCGCGACCACAAACTGGGCCGAGCAGTACTTC
CDR3aa: CAWSATTNWAEQYF

d_gene: NA
v_gene: TRBV4-1
abundance: NA
j_gene: TRBJ1-5
CDR3nt: TGCGCCAGCAGCCAAGGACAGTCAGCACAGCCCCAGCATTTT
CDR3aa: CASSQGQSAQPQHF

d_gene: TRBD1
v_gene: TRBV5-1
abundance: NA
j_gene: TRBJ2-2
CDR3nt: TGCGCCAGCAGCTTGGCGCCCGGGACAGTCAACGGGGAGCTGTTTTTT
CDR3aa: CASSLAPGTVNGELFF

d_gene: NA
v_gene: TRBV29-1
abundance: NA
j_gene: TRBJ1-2
CDR3nt: TGCAGCGGCGGGGGAGACTATGGCTACACCTTC
CDR3aa: CSGGGDYGYTF

d_gene: NA
v_gene: TRBV18
abundance: once
j_gene: TRBJ1-5
CDR3nt: TGTGCCAGCTCAGGGGAGAACTTGGGACACTATAGCAATCAGCCCCAGCATTTT
CDR3aa: CASSGENLGHYSNQPQHF

d_gene: TRBD1
v_gene: TRBV6-1
abundance: NA
j_gene: TRBJ1-2
CDR3nt: TGTGCCAGCAGTCAAACAGGGGCCCTTGGCTATGGCTACACCTTC
CDR3aa: CASSQTGALGYGYTF

d_gene: NA
v_gene: TRBV19
abundance: NA
j_gene: TRBJ1-1
CDR3nt: TGTGCCAGTAGTAAGGAAGGCGGGACAGAAGCTTTCTTT
CDR3aa: CASSKEGGTEAFF

d_gene: NA
v_gene: TRBV7-8
abundance: NA
j_gene: TRBJ1-1
CDR3nt: TGTGCCAGCAGCACCACCGGTCCCAACCGGGGATTCTTT
CDR3aa: CASSTTGPNRGFF

d_gene: NA
v_gene: TRBV9
abundance: NA
j_gene: TRBJ2-1
CDR3nt: TGTGCCAGCAGCCCCCAGGCTCGAGATGAGCAGTTCTTC
CDR3aa: CASSPQARDEQFF

d_gene: NA
v_gene: TRBV6-2/TRBV6-3
abundance: NA
j_gene: TRBJ1-5
CDR3nt: TGTGCCAGCAGCCCAGACCCGGGACACTACAATCAGCCCCAGCATTTT
CDR3aa: CASSPDPGHYNQPQHF

d_gene: TRBD1
v_gene: TRBV2
abundance: NA
j_gene: TRBJ2-2
CDR3nt: TGTGCCAGCAATAAGGGCAGGGGGCCCGGGGAGCTGTTTTTT
CDR3aa: CASNKGRGPGELFF

d_gene: NA
v_gene: TRBV2
abundance: once
j_gene: TRBJ1-3
CDR3nt: TGTGCCAGCAGTGAAGTTAGGACTCCCTCTGGAAACACCATATATTTT
CDR3aa: CASSEVRTPSGNTIYF

d_gene: TRBD2
v_gene: TRBV12-3/TRBV12-4
abundance: NA
j_gene: TRBJ2-3
CDR3nt: TGTGCCAGCAGTTTCCGGGGGGCGCAGTATTTT
CDR3aa: CASSFRGAQYF

d_gene: TRBD2
v_gene: TRBV7-9
abundance: NA
j_gene: TRBJ2-1
CDR3nt: TGTGCCAGCAGCAAAACTAGCGGGAGTTCCGATGAGCAGTTCTTC
CDR3aa: CASSKTSGSSDEQFF

d_gene: NA
v_gene: TRBV10-2
abundance: NA
j_gene: TRBJ1-2
CDR3nt: TGCGCCAGCAGCTCCCAACGGGGCTATGGCTACACCTTC
CDR3aa: CASSSQRGYGYTF